The 7 T cell receptor beta chains below come from one sample, sequenced in a study of cytotoxic CD8 clonotypes in ibrutinib-treated CLL. Repertoires were generated with immunoSEQ multiplex PCR, while TCRdb's copy carries only in-frame clones and drops some. The profile shows some 200,000 clones, approximately 70% of them singletons. The sequencing here drew on PBMCs, taken after 12 months of ibrutinib treatment. The source is a human donor with chronic lymphocytic leukemia.

The chain recombines TRBV11-2 with TRBJ1-4; no clear D. Germline V gives CDR1 SGHAT, CDR2 FQNNGV. This CDR3 has 14 residues. V lost 1 base, J lost 4 bases, and 7 bases lay in between. CDR3 protein: CASSLAGYNEKLFF. Here the CDR3 DNA reads TGTGCCAGCAGCTTAGCCGGATATAATGAAAAACTGTTTTTT.

The V and J genes are TRBV29-1 and TRBJ1-1, with D tentatively TRBD1 (6 bases). CDR3 length: 13 residues. Germline CDR1 reads SQVTM; CDR2 reads ANQGSEA. Trimming took 6 bases from V and 4 from J, leaving 15 bases between them. CDR3 in amino acids: CSVSTGASTEAFF. CDR3 sequence (DNA): TGCAGCGTGTCCACGGGGGCGAGCACTGAAGCTTTCTTT.

The chain uses TRBV30 and TRBJ1-1; D may be TRBD1 (5 bases). V lost 0 bases and J 5 bases, leaving 10 bases between the germline ends. CDR1 is GTSNPN and CDR2 is SVGIG in the germline V gene (reference sequence). CDR3 length equals 13 residues. This chain's CDR3 is CAWSVGGMTEAFF. CDR3 nucleotide sequence: TGTGCCTGGAGTGTTGGGGGTATGACTGAAGCTTTCTTT.

This clone was picked up one time. V and J are TRBV5-1 and TRBJ2-5; 14 bases line up with TRBD2. Germline V lookup: CDR1 SGHRS, CDR2 YFSETQ. This CDR3 has 16 amino acids. Unmatched junction bases numbered 7, after V lost 4 bases and J lost 5 bases. This CDR3 is CASSLGLAGVGETQYF. In nucleotides, the CDR3 is TGCGCCAGCAGCCTGGGACTAGCGGGAGTCGGGGAGACCCAGTACTTC.

The rearrangement links TRBV5-1 to TRBJ1-5; 7 bases align to TRBD1. This CDR3 spans 16 amino acids. Germline CDR1 SGHRS, CDR2 YFSETQ. The J segment lost 7 bases and the V segment lost 1 base, leaving 11 bases of the junction unmatched. The chain's CDR3 is CASSLLGTAMGQPQHF. CDR3 bases: TGCGCCAGCAGCTTGCTTGGGACAGCCATGGGCCAGCCCCAGCATTTT.

V gene TRBV6-5 combines with J gene TRBJ1-2; D ambiguous. Trimming took off 2 bases at V and 8 bases at J, with 6 bases between the two ends. Looked up from germline, CDR1 is MNHEY and CDR2 is SVGAGI. The CDR3 extends over 11 amino acids. CDR3 nucleotide sequence: TGTGCCAGCAGTTACCCGGGGGGCTACACCTTC. It translates to CASSYPGGYTF.

This clone was observed a handful of times. V usage is TRBV19 and J usage is TRBJ1-5, with 8 bases fitting TRBD1. From germline, CDR1 is LNHDA and CDR2 SQIVND (reference sequence). The CDR3 totals 18 residues. Trimming cost V 5 bases and J 6 bases; bases outside gene matches: 18. The CDR3 DNA is TGTGCCAGTAGTCCGGGGACAGGACCTCTTTTTACTAGTCAGCCCCAGCATTTT. This codes for CASSPGTGPLFTSQPQHF.